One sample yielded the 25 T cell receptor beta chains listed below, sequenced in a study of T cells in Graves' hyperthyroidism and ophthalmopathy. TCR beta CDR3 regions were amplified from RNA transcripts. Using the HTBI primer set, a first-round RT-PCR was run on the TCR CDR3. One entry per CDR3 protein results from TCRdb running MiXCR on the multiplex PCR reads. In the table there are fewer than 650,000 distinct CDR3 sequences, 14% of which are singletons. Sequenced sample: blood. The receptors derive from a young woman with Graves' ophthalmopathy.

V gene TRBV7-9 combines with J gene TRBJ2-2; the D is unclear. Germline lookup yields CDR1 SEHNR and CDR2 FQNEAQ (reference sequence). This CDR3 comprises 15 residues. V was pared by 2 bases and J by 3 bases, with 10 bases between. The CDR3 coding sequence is TGTGCCAGCAGCTTATTCGGCTACGACACCGGGGAGCTGTTTTTT. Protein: CASSLFGYDTGELFF. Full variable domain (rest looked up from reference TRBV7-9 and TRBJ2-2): DTGVSQNPRHKITKRGQNVTFRCDPISEHNRLYWYRQTLGQGPEFLTYFQNEAQLEKSRLLSDRFSAERPKGSFSTLEIQRTEQGDSAMYLCASSLFGYDTGELFFGEGSRLTVL.

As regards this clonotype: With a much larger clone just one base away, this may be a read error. The CDR3 reads CASSDDPREQYF. CDR3 nucleotide sequence: TGTGCCAGCAGCGACGACCCGCGGGAGCAGTACTTC. V and J are TRBV2 and TRBJ2-7; no reliable D call. The CDR3 length is 12 residues. CDR1 and CDR2 (germline): SNHLY, FYNNEI. V lost 6 bases and J lost 7, with 13 bases in between.

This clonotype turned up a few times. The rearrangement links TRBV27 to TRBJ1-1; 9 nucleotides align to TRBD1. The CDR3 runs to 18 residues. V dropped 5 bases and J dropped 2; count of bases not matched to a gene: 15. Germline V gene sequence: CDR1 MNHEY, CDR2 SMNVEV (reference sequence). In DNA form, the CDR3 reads TGTGCCAGCAGTCCCCGTTACAGGGGGCGGGCGGGCAACACTGAAGCTTTCTTT. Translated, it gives CASSPRYRGRAGNTEAFF.

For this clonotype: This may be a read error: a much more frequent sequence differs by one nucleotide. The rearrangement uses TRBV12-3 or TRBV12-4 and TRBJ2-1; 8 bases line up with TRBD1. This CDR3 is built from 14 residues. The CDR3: CTSTKQGAYNEQFF. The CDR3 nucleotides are TGTACCAGCACGAAACAGGGGGCCTACAATGAGCAGTTCTTC.

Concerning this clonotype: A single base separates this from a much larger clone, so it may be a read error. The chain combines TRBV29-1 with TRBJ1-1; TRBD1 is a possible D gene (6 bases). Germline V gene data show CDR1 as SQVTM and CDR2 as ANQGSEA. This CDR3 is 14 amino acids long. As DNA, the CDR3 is TGCAGCGTTGAAGGGTCGGGGGCGCACACTGAAGTTTTCTTT. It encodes CSVEGSGAHTEVFF.

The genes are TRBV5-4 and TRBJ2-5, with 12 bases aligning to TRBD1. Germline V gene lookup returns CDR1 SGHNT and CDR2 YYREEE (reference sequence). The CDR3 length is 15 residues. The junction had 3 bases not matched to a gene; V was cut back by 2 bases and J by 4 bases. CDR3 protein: CASSFRDRGRETQYF. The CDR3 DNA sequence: TGTGCCAGCAGCTTTAGGGACAGGGGGCGAGAGACCCAGTACTTC.

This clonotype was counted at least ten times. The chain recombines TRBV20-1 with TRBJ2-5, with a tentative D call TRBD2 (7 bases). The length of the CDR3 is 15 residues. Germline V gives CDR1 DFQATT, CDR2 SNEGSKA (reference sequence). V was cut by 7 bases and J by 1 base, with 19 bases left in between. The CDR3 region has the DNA TGCAGTGGCGTGTGGGGGGGGCGTCTCCAAGAGACCCAGTACTTC. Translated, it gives CSGVWGGRLQETQYF.

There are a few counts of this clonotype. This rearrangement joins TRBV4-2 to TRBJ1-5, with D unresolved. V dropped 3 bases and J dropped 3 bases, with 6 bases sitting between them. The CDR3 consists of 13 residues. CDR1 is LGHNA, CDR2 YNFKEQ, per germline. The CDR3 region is CASSQQYNQPQHF. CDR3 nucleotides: TGTGCCAGCAGCCAGCAGTACAATCAGCCCCAGCATTTT.

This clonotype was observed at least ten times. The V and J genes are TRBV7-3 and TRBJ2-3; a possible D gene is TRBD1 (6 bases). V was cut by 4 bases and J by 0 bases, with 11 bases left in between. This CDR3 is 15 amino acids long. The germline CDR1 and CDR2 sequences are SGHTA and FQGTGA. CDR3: CASSWGTSSTDTQYF. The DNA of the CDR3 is TGTGCCAGCAGCTGGGGGACATCCAGCACAGATACGCAGTATTTT.

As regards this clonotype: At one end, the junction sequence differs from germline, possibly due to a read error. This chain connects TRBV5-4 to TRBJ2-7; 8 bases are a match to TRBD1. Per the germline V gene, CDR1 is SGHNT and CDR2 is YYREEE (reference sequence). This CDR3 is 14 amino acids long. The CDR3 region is CASSLGQGSYERYF. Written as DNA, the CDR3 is TGTGCCAGCAGCTTGGGACAGGGGTCCTACGAGCGGTACTTC.

Here the CDR3 DNA reads TGCAGTGCTAGAGATTCGCATCGCGGGACAGGGGCCCAGTATGGCTACACCTTC. It encodes CSARDSHRGTGAQYGYTF. V is TRBV20-1 and J is TRBJ1-2, with 10 bases identical to TRBD1. J gave up 5 bases and V 0 bases, and 15 bases lay outside the gene matches. The germline V gene has CDR1 DFQATT and CDR2 SNEGSKA (reference sequence). The CDR3 runs 18 residues.

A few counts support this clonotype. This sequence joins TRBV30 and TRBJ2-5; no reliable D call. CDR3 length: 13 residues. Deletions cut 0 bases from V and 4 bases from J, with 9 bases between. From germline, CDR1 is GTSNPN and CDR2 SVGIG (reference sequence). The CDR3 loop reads CAWSVGQRETQYF. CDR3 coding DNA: TGTGCCTGGAGTGTAGGGCAGAGAGAGACCCAGTACTTC.

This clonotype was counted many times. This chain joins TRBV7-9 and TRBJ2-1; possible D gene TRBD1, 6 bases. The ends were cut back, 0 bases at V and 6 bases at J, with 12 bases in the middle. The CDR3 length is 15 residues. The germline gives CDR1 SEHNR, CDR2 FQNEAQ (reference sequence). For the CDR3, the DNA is TGTGCCAGCAGCTTAGCGCTAAGACAGGTCAATGAGCAGTTCTTC. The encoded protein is CASSLALRQVNEQFF.

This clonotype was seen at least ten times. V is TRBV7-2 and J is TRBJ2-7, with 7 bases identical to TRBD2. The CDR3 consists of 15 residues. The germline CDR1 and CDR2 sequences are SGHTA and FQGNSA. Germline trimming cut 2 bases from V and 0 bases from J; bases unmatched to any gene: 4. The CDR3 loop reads CASSLRSGASYEQYF. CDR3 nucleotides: TGTGCCAGCAGCTTAAGGAGCGGGGCCTCCTACGAGCAGTACTTC.

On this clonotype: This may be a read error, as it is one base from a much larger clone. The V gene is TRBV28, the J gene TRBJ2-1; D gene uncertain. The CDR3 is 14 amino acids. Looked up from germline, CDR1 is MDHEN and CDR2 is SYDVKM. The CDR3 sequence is CASSPLAVYNEQSF. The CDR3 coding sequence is TGTGCCAGCAGCCCCTTAGCTGTCTACAATGAGCAGTCCTTC.

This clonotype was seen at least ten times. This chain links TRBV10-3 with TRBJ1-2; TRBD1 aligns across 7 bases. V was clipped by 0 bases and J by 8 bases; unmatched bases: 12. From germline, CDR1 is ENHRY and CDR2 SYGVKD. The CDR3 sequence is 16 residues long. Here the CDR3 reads CAISESGTGARAGYTF. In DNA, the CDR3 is TGTGCCATCAGTGAGTCAGGAACAGGGGCGCGTGCGGGCTACACCTTC.

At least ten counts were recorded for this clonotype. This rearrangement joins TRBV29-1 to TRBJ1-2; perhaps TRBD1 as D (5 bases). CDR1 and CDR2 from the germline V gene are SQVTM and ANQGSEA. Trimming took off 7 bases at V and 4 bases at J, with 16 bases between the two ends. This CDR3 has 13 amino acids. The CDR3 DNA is TGCAGCGGAGATCAGGGCGGCGGCTATGGCTACACCTTC. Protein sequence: CSGDQGGGYGYTF.

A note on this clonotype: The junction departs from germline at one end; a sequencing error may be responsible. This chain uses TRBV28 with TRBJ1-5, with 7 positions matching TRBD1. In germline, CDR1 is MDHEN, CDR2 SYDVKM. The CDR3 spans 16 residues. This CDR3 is CASSVTGTVSYQPQHF. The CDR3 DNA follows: TGTGCCAGCAGTGTAACCGGGACAGTTAGCTATCAGCCCCAGCACTTT.

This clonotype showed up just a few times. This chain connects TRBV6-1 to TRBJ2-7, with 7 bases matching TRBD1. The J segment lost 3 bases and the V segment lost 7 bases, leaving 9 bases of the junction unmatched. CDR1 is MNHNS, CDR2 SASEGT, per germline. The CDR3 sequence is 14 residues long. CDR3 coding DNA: TGTGCCAGCACCCCCGGGGACAGTTACTACGAGCAGTACTTC. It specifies CASTPGDSYYEQYF.

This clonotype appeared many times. In nucleotides, the CDR3 is TGTGCCAGACTTGCTGGGGACCTAAGCTACAATGAGCAGTTCTTC. It codes for CARLAGDLSYNEQFF. The genes are TRBV30 and TRBJ2-1; D may be TRBD1 or TRBD2 (5 bases each). Germline V gene sequence: CDR1 GTSNPN, CDR2 SVGIG (reference sequence). The V end was cut by 8 bases, the J end by 3 bases, with 20 bases between. The CDR3 length is 15 residues. The full variable domain, with the rest looked up from reference TRBV30 and TRBJ2-1, is SQTIHQWPATLVQPVGSPLSLECTVEGTSNPNLYWYRQAAGRGLQLLFYSVGIGQISSEVPQNLSASRPQDRQFILSSKKLLLSDSGFYLCARLAGDLSYNEQFFGPGTRLTVL.

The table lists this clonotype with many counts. The CDR3: CASSRGQGNTDTQYF. The DNA of the CDR3 is TGCGCCAGCAGCCGGGGACAGGGTAACACAGATACGCAGTATTTT. The chain employs TRBV5-1 and TRBJ2-3; 9 bases map to TRBD1. The germline gives CDR1 SGHRS, CDR2 YFSETQ. After removal of 4 bases from V and 2 bases from J, the junction contained 5 bases not matched to a gene. The CDR3 sequence is 15 residues long.

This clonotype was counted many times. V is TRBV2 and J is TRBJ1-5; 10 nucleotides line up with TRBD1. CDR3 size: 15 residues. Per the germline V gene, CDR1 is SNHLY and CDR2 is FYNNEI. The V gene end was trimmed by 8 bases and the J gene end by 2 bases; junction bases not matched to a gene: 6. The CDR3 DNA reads TGTGCCAGCCGAACCGGACAGGGGGGCAATCAGCCCCAGCATTTT. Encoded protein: CASRTGQGGNQPQHF.

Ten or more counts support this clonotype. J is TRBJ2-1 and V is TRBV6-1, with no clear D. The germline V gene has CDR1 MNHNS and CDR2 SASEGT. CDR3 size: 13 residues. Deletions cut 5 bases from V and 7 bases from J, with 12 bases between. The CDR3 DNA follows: TGTGCCAGCAGTTATGGGTTAGAAAATGAGCAGTTCTTC. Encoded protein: CASSYGLENEQFF.

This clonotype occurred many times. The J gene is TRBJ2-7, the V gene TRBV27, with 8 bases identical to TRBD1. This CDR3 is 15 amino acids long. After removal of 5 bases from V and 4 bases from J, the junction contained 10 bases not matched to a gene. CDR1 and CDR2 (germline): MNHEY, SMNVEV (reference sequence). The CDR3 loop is CASSPGQVHEYEQYF. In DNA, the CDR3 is TGTGCCAGCAGTCCGGGACAGGTTCACGAATACGAGCAGTACTTC.

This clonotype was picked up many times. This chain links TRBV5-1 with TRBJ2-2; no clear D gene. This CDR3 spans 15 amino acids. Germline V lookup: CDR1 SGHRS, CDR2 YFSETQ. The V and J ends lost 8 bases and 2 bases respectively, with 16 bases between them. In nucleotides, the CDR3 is TGCGCCAGTACACTAACAACCCCCAACACCGGGGAGCTGTTTTTT. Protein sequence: CASTLTTPNTGELFF. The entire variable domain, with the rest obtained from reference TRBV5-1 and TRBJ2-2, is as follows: KAGVTQTPRYLIKTRGQQVTLSCSPISGHRSVSWYQQTPGQGLQFLFEYFSETQRNKGNFPGRFSGRQFSNSRSEMNVSTLELGDSALYLCASTLTTPNTGELFFGEGSRLTVL.